These 30 T cell receptor beta chains came from one sample sequenced in a study of regulatory T cells in long-lasting Graves disease. Arm-PCR of CDR3 regions with iRepertoire HTBI primers generated TCR beta libraries. MiXCR, applied by TCRdb to the multiplex PCR reads, yields one record per CDR3 protein. The sample lists roughly 430,000 distinct CDR3 sequences; 20% to 25% were seen once. Time point here: persistent/refractory GD, antithyroid drugs over 5 years with positive TRAb. The authors made the TCR library using RNA they extracted from PBMCs. The sample here was peripheral blood mononuclear cells (PBMCs), taken when the disease was refractory, from a patient treated with antithyroid drugs. The receptors were sampled from a female donor with Graves disease.

This clonotype has a handful of counts. The chain has TRBV20-1 and TRBJ1-1, with D unresolved. Germline V gene sequence: CDR1 DFQATT, CDR2 SNEGSKA (reference sequence). Trimming pared 0 bases from V and 4 bases from J, leaving 12 bases between. The CDR3 loop spans 14 amino acids. Here the CDR3 DNA reads TGCAGTGCTAGAGATAACAAGGCGAGCACTGAAGCTTTCTTT. This translates into CSARDNKASTEAFF.

V usage is TRBV29-1 and J usage is TRBJ2-5; D unclear. The germline V and J ends were trimmed by 3 bases and 7 bases, with 12 bases remaining between them. The CDR3 is made up of 12 amino acids. Germline V gene lookup returns CDR1 SQVTM and CDR2 ANQGSEA. CDR3 sequence reads: CSVDWRRGTQYF. As DNA, the CDR3 is TGCAGCGTTGATTGGCGGCGTGGGACCCAGTACTTC.

The genes are TRBV9 and TRBJ2-3; D is unclear. The ends were cut back, 0 bases at V and 5 bases at J, with 16 bases in the middle. CDR1 is SGDLS, CDR2 YYNGEE, per germline. There are 16 residues in the CDR3. CDR3 sequence: CASSVEQGNFGDTQYF. The CDR3 DNA reads TGTGCCAGCAGCGTAGAGCAAGGGAACTTTGGAGATACGCAGTATTTT.

This clonotype was picked up many times. The chain is built from TRBV5-1 and TRBJ2-7; 9 bases agree with TRBD1. J was trimmed by 6 bases and V by 4 bases; bases with no gene match: 11. The CDR3 loop spans 15 amino acids. Germline assignment: CDR1 SGHRS and CDR2 YFSETQ. The CDR3 DNA follows: TGCGCCAGCAGCGGTCGGACAGGGGAAACAGGCGAGCAGTACTTC. This translates into CASSGRTGETGEQYF.

This clonotype was picked up many times. This chain joins TRBV20-1 and TRBJ2-7; D might be TRBD1 or TRBD2, each matching 7 bases. The germline gives CDR1 DFQATT, CDR2 SNEGSKA (reference sequence). This CDR3 is built from 14 residues. Trimming pared 1 base from V and 5 bases from J, leaving 15 bases between. The CDR3 nucleotides are TGCAGTGCTAGAGTCGGCCCAGGGGGGGACGAGCAGTACTTC. Protein sequence: CSARVGPGGDEQYF.

The V and J genes are TRBV14 and TRBJ2-7; D assignment may be TRBD1 or TRBD2 (5 bases each). The V end lost 0 bases, the J end lost 1 base, and 13 bases lay between the germline ends. Germline values: CDR1 SGHDN, CDR2 FVKESK. CDR3 length equals 16 residues. The CDR3 DNA is TGTGCCAGCAGCCAAGATCGAGGGGTATCATCCTACGAGCAGTACTTC. Its translation is CASSQDRGVSSYEQYF.

This clonotype was seen more than once but under ten times. The V and J genes are TRBV7-3 and TRBJ2-2; 9 nucleotides line up with TRBD2. This CDR3 has 17 amino acids. The trim removed 2 bases at V and 1 base at J, leaving 5 bases unmatched. CDR1 and CDR2 (germline): SGHTA, FQGTGA. Here the CDR3 reads CASSLWSSGVNTGELFF. DNA for the CDR3: TGTGCCAGCAGCTTATGGTCTAGCGGGGTGAACACCGGGGAGCTGTTTTTT.

The table lists this clonotype with many counts. V gene TRBV20-1 combines with J gene TRBJ2-4, with D possibly being TRBD2 (6 bases). The CDR3 is 14 amino acids. The V and J ends lost 7 bases and 0 bases respectively, with 13 bases between them. Germline-derived CDR1 and CDR2 are DFQATT and SNEGSKA (reference sequence). Here the CDR3 reads CSVHPGLAKNIQYF. DNA of the CDR3: TGCAGTGTTCACCCGGGACTAGCCAAAAACATTCAGTACTTC.

The chain carries TRBV29-1 and TRBJ2-1; tentatively, D is TRBD2 (6 bases). CDR1 is SQVTM, CDR2 ANQGSEA, per germline. V lost 7 bases, J lost 4 bases, and 20 bases lay in between. The CDR3 consists of 15 residues. Here the CDR3 DNA reads TGCAGCGCCCCCCAGGGCGGGGCCGGTTACAATGAGCAGTTCTTC. Translated: CSAPQGGAGYNEQFF.

The genes are TRBV20-1 and TRBJ2-4; 14 positions match TRBD2. The junction had 10 bases not matched to a gene; V was cut back by 6 bases and J by 0 bases. The germline V gene has CDR1 DFQATT and CDR2 SNEGSKA (reference sequence). This CDR3 comprises 18 residues. This CDR3 reads CSAPGLAGAHLAKNIQYF. CDR3 DNA sequence: TGCAGTGCCCCGGGACTAGCGGGAGCCCACTTAGCCAAAAACATTCAGTACTTC.

V gene TRBV13 combines with J gene TRBJ2-3; TRBD2 aligns across 11 bases. The germline CDR1 and CDR2 sequences are PRHDT and FYEKMQ (reference sequence). V trimming: 2 bases; J trimming: 5 bases; junction bases outside the gene matches: 3. CDR3 size: 15 residues. The CDR3 loop reads CASSLTSGSLDTQYF. In nucleotides, the CDR3 is TGTGCCAGCAGCTTAACTAGCGGGAGTCTAGATACGCAGTATTTT.

The V call is TRBV20-1, the J call TRBJ1-5; tentative D call: TRBD1 (5 bases). Per germline, CDR1 DFQATT and CDR2 SNEGSKA (reference sequence). CDR3 length: 19 amino acids. V lost 5 bases to trimming and J lost 1 base, with 27 bases between them. The DNA of the CDR3 is TGCAGTGCTTCCCCACGGAGAGGGGATGAAGTAGGAAGCAATCAGCCCCAGCATTTT. Translation gives CSASPRRGDEVGSNQPQHF.

The chain recombines TRBV4-1 with TRBJ2-7; D uncertain. Germline values: CDR1 MGHRA, CDR2 YSYEKL. This CDR3 spans 16 amino acids. Trimming removed 4 bases from V and 2 bases from J, with 18 bases in between. CDR3 loop: CASSPEWAQGTYEQYF. CDR3 coding DNA: TGCGCCAGCAGCCCAGAATGGGCGCAAGGAACCTACGAGCAGTACTTC.

J is TRBJ1-6 and V is TRBV27; 7 bases match TRBD1. The trim removed 4 bases at V and 10 bases at J, leaving 4 bases unmatched. Germline V gives CDR1 MNHEY, CDR2 SMNVEV (reference sequence). The CDR3 runs to 13 residues. The CDR3 protein is CASSWDRDSPLHF. The DNA of the CDR3 is TGTGCCAGCAGTTGGGACAGAGACTCACCCCTCCACTTT.

This clonotype was found many times. The chain uses TRBV18 and TRBJ1-4; D is possibly TRBD1 (5 bases). The CDR3 sequence is 13 residues long. Looked up from germline, CDR1 is KGHSH and CDR2 is LQKENI. Deletions cut 9 bases from V and 8 bases from J, with 16 bases between. The CDR3 DNA reads TGTGCCAGTCAATTCCAGGGAGGAGAAAAACTGTTTTTT. It specifies CASQFQGGEKLFF.

The genes are TRBV5-6 and TRBJ1-2, with TRBD1 matching over 7 bases. Germline V gives CDR1 SGHDT, CDR2 YYEEEE. The trim removed 0 bases at V and 12 bases at J, leaving 11 bases unmatched. CDR3 length: 14 residues. The CDR3 reads CASSLAQGRRGHTF. CDR3 DNA: TGTGCCAGCAGCTTGGCACAGGGGAGGAGGGGCCACACCTTC.

This rearrangement joins TRBV19 to TRBJ2-6, with TRBD1 matching 8 bases. Unmatched junction bases numbered 10, after V lost 3 bases and J lost 3 bases. The CDR3 sequence is 18 residues long. The germline V gene has CDR1 LNHDA and CDR2 SQIVND (reference sequence). Here the CDR3 DNA reads TGTGCCAGTAGTATGGTACAGGGGGAGATTGTTGGGGCCAACGTCCTGACTTTC. Encoded protein: CASSMVQGEIVGANVLTF.

There are a few counts of this clonotype. The chain is built from TRBV12-3 or TRBV12-4 and TRBJ2-1, with 7 bases that match TRBD2. V was pared by 5 bases and J by 7 bases, with 2 bases of the junction left unmatched. The CDR3 has 12 amino acids. As DNA, the CDR3 is TGTGCCAGCAGTACTAGCGCGAATGAGCAGTTCTTC. Protein product: CASSTSANEQFF.

The chain carries TRBV10-3 and TRBJ2-5, with D hard to call. V gave up 1 base and J gave up 4 bases, with 4 bases separating them. Germline V CDR1 and CDR2: ENHRY, SYGVKD. The CDR3 sequence is 12 residues long. CDR3 in amino acids: CAISELRETQYF. The CDR3 nucleotides read TGTGCCATCAGTGAGTTAAGAGAGACCCAGTACTTC.

J is TRBJ1-1 and V is TRBV20-1; the D gene is possibly TRBD1 (5 bases). The CDR3 length is 13 residues. Germline loops: CDR1 DFQATT, CDR2 SNEGSKA (reference sequence). V was shortened by 3 bases and J by 4 bases, with 12 bases between the two germline ends. CDR3 sequence: CSASEGIGTEAFF. CDR3 sequence (DNA): TGCAGTGCTAGCGAGGGGATAGGCACTGAAGCTTTCTTT.

This sequence joins TRBV9 and TRBJ1-1; D is ambiguous. The V end was cut by 4 bases, the J end by 4 bases, with 17 bases between. The length of the CDR3 is 15 residues. Per the germline V gene, CDR1 is SGDLS and CDR2 is YYNGEE. CDR3 region: CASSPDTKAGTEAFF. Here the CDR3 DNA reads TGTGCCAGCAGCCCAGATACCAAGGCGGGCACTGAAGCTTTCTTT.

There are many counts of this clonotype. The V gene is TRBV28, the J gene TRBJ2-5; weak D call: TRBD1 (6 bases). The V gene's germline CDR1 is MDHEN and CDR2 SYDVKM. The CDR3 is made up of 15 amino acids. V lost 3 bases and J 3 bases, leaving 14 bases between the germline ends. The CDR3 loop reads CASSFSSGVEETQYF. Written as DNA, the CDR3 is TGTGCCAGCAGTTTCTCGTCAGGGGTGGAAGAGACCCAGTACTTC.

This clonotype was counted many times. The V gene is TRBV9, the J gene TRBJ2-2; 7 bases agree with TRBD2. Looked up from germline, CDR1 is SGDLS and CDR2 is YYNGEE. The CDR3 runs 16 residues. With 5 bases clipped from V and 1 base from J, the junction kept 8 bases outside the gene matches. The chain's CDR3 is CASRLTGTMNTGELFF. The CDR3 bases are TGTGCCAGCAGGTTAACCGGGACTATGAACACCGGGGAGCTGTTTTTT.

As DNA, the CDR3 is TGTGCCACCAGCACTGGGACAGGGGCAGAGACCCAGTACTTC. It codes for CATSTGTGAETQYF. The J gene is TRBJ2-5, the V gene TRBV15; 10 bases are shared with TRBD1. Germline V gene data show CDR1 as LNHNV and CDR2 as YYDKDF (reference sequence). V was clipped by 4 bases and J by 4 bases; unmatched bases: 3. The CDR3 runs to 14 residues.

This clonotype was detected once. This rearrangement joins TRBV24-1 to TRBJ2-2, with no clear D. Germline CDR1 KGHDR, CDR2 SFDVKD. The CDR3 extends over 14 amino acids. V was cut by 9 bases and J by 7 bases, with 17 bases left in between. The CDR3 DNA reads as TGTGCCACCCGTGGTCTAGATGGGCGCGGGGAGCTGTTTTTT. Translating gives CATRGLDGRGELFF.

At least ten counts were recorded for this clonotype. The V call is TRBV6-1, the J call TRBJ1-5; D is unresolved. Germline values: CDR1 MNHNS, CDR2 SASEGT. The CDR3 runs to 12 residues. V lost 6 bases and J lost 4, with 7 bases in between. The CDR3 sequence is CASSVPNQPQHF. In nucleotides, the CDR3 is TGTGCCAGCAGCGTCCCGAATCAGCCCCAGCATTTT.

This clonotype was detected many times. This chain joins TRBV2 and TRBJ1-1, with 7 bases fitting TRBD1. This CDR3 contains 15 residues. CDR1 SNHLY and CDR2 FYNNEI come from the germline V gene. V lost 2 bases to trimming and J lost 4 bases; unmatched junction nucleotides: 7. CDR3 DNA sequence: TGTGCCAGCAGTGAAACCCGACAGGGCGGCACTGAAGCTTTCTTT. It is translated as CASSETRQGGTEAFF.

This clonotype was counted at least ten times. V and J are TRBV28 and TRBJ1-4; the D gene is possibly TRBD1 (6 bases). Germline V gene data show CDR1 as MDHEN and CDR2 as SYDVKM. V lost 7 bases, J lost 7 bases, and 16 bases lay in between. This CDR3 has 14 amino acids. The CDR3, as DNA: TGTGCCAGCAAGGGGGGGGGGCAGTTTGAAAAACTGTTTTTT. Its protein is CASKGGGQFEKLFF.

This clonotype was picked up a small number of times. This chain joins TRBV20-1 and TRBJ2-5, with 7 bases fitting TRBD1. With 6 bases clipped from V and 1 base from J, the junction kept 5 bases outside the gene matches. The CDR3 has 13 residues. Germline assignment: CDR1 DFQATT and CDR2 SNEGSKA (reference sequence). CDR3 region: CSADTGVQETQYF. The CDR3, as DNA: TGCAGTGCAGATACAGGGGTCCAAGAGACCCAGTACTTC.

This clonotype has at least ten counts. V usage is TRBV28 and J usage is TRBJ1-1; weak D call: TRBD1 (5 bases). CDR1 and CDR2 from the germline V gene are MDHEN and SYDVKM. This CDR3 comprises 15 residues. With 3 bases removed from V and 5 bases from J, the gap between germline ends came to 16 bases. Here the CDR3 DNA reads TGTGCCAGCAGTTTTTTTGGGACCCCCAAGACTGAAGCTTTCTTT. This encodes CASSFFGTPKTEAFF.